One and the same sample provided the 8 T cell receptor beta chains below, sequenced in a study of blood T cells in healthy people across ages. The second PCR ran about 6 to 11 cycles with a sample-barcoded 5' primer and J-beta primers. Via MiXCR, TCRdb re-called the 5' RACE reads, giving one row per CDR3 protein. The sample consists of 450,000 to 700,000 distinct CDR3 sequences, 27% of them appearing once. The sample consisted of blood. Receptors originate from a woman between 70 and 85 years old in good health.

As for this clonotype: One end of the junction is discordant with germline, which a read error may explain. The chain employs TRBV5-1 and TRBJ1-2; TRBD1 matches 7 bases. In germline, CDR1 is SGHRS, CDR2 YFSETQ. The CDR3 runs to 15 residues. CDR3 residues: CASSERQGPNYGHTF. DNA for the CDR3: TGCGCCAGCAGCGAACGACAGGGTCCTAACTATGGCCACACCTTC.

This chain joins TRBV7-2 and TRBJ2-1; 10 bases fit TRBD2. V gave up 5 bases and J gave up 6 bases; unmatched junction bases: 10. CDR3 length equals 16 residues. The V gene's germline CDR1 is SGHTA and CDR2 FQGNSA. CDR3 region: CASSQRSGGVCNEQFF. The CDR3 DNA sequence: TGTGCCAGCAGCCAGAGAAGCGGGGGGGTGTGCAATGAGCAGTTCTTC.

V is TRBV5-6 and J is TRBJ2-2; 7 bases are a match to TRBD2. Germline assignment: CDR1 SGHDT and CDR2 YYEEEE. After removal of 0 bases from V and 3 bases from J, the junction contained 5 bases not matched to a gene. The CDR3 runs 16 residues. The CDR3 nucleotides read TGTGCCAGCAGCTTGGCGGCCAGCGGGGACACCGGGGAGCTGTTTTTT. Protein product: CASSLAASGDTGELFF.

This clonotype came up a few times. The chain recombines TRBV6-6 with TRBJ1-1; unclear D gene. Looked up from germline, CDR1 is MNHNY and CDR2 is SVGAGI (reference sequence). This CDR3 has 13 amino acids. With 1 base removed from V and 6 bases from J, the gap between germline ends came to 9 bases. The CDR3 sequence is CASSYWKGAEAFF. The CDR3 region has the DNA TGTGCCAGCAGTTACTGGAAAGGTGCTGAAGCTTTCTTT.

The chain links TRBV20-1 to TRBJ2-1, with TRBD2 identical over 10 bases. CDR3 length equals 14 residues. CDR1 and CDR2 from the germline V gene are DFQATT and SNEGSKA (reference sequence). V shed 6 bases, J shed 11 bases, and the junction held 13 bases outside the gene matches. CDR3 loop: CSAIPGLASRQQFF. As DNA, the CDR3 is TGCAGTGCAATTCCGGGACTAGCGAGCCGACAGCAGTTCTTC.

This clonotype was seen a few times. The CDR3 DNA follows: TGTGCCAGCAGTTTAAGAGCGATCAATGAGCAGTTCTTC. This sequence encodes CASSLRAINEQFF. This chain uses TRBV28 with TRBJ2-1; D ambiguous. Germline values: CDR1 MDHEN, CDR2 SYDVKM. The CDR3 is 13 residues long. Trimming left V 2 bases short and J 6 bases short, with 8 bases between.

This clonotype was detected once. The chain joins TRBV5-1 to TRBJ2-1; 9 nucleotides align to TRBD1. There are 18 residues in the CDR3. The germline V gene encodes CDR1 SGHRS and CDR2 YFSETQ. The V gene end was trimmed by 1 base and the J gene end by 7 bases; junction bases not matched to a gene: 15. The CDR3 coding sequence is TGCGCCAGCAGCTTGCCTACGACAGGGGGTATAGGAGGGAATGAGCAGTTCTTC. Translated, it gives CASSLPTTGGIGGNEQFF.

The chain couples TRBV20-1 to TRBJ1-6, with 8 bases matching TRBD1. Germline trimming cut 4 bases from V and 7 bases from J; bases unmatched to any gene: 15. The CDR3 runs 17 residues. In germline, CDR1 is DFQATT, CDR2 SNEGSKA (reference sequence). CDR3 loop: CSAIKGQGGLGNSPLHF. The CDR3 DNA reads as TGCAGTGCTATAAAAGGACAGGGCGGGTTGGGGAATTCACCCCTCCACTTT.